This TCR beta chain originates from a study of blood T cell repertoires in COVID-19. In the study overall: The analysed material was cDNA or gDNA that came from T cells, B-cell-depleted T cells, or PBMCs.

Study members were between roughly 18 and 100 years old and lived in around 24 US regions. The study assigned cohorts using participant-reported clinical history. The CDR3 is 13 amino acids. Per the germline V gene, CDR1 is LNHNV and CDR2 is YYDKDF (reference sequence). J gave up 3 bases and V 4 bases, and 2 bases lay outside the gene matches. Libraries were prepared by immunoSEQ multiplex PCR; TCRdb keeps only in-frame clonotypes and omits some of them. Of almost 250,000 clones in the sample, 85% to 90% were seen once. Sample: PBMCs or T cells enriched from blood (not recorded which). The source is a woman in her 50s who had recovered from COVID-19. This chain uses TRBV15 with TRBJ2-7, with 8 bases aligning to TRBD1. In nucleotides, the CDR3 is TGTGCCACCAGCACAGGGACAGGCTACGAGCAGTACTTC. Protein product: CATSTGTGYEQYF.